Listed below are T cell receptor beta chains from one sample, sequenced in a study of blood T cells in healthy people across ages. Each CDR3 protein gets one entry after TCRdb re-called the 5' RACE reads with MiXCR. This sample yields about 680,000 distinct CDR3 sequences, of which roughly 50% are seen a single time; about 32% belongs to the top ten. What was sequenced was blood. The receptors stem from an older woman in good health. Each CDR3 is given with its conserved first and last residue. Each record gives: D gene, V gene, J gene, clone size, CDR3 DNA, CDR3 protein. D genes are given only for firm matches. The size of a clone is reported for some rows only, either as once, few or many, or as a class for expanded clones.

D gene: -; V gene: TRBV15; J gene: TRBJ2-3; clone size: -; CDR3 DNA: TGTGCCACCAGCCCCGGGGCCGGTCGAAACAGTCCAGATACGCAGTATTTT; CDR3 protein: CATSPGAGRNSPDTQYF
D gene: -; V gene: TRBV7-2; J gene: TRBJ1-1; clone size: -; CDR3 DNA: TGTGCCAGCAGCCTGTACAGCGCCCGGGCTTTCTTT; CDR3 protein: CASSLYSARAFF
D gene: -; V gene: TRBV20-1; J gene: TRBJ2-7; clone size: -; CDR3 DNA: TGCAGTGCTAGAGATGGCCGCGCGGGGTACTACGAGCAGTACTTC; CDR3 protein: CSARDGRAGYYEQYF
D gene: TRBD2; V gene: TRBV6-5; J gene: TRBJ2-1; clone size: -; CDR3 DNA: TGTGCCAGCAACCCCGGACTAGCGGGAGAGCAGTTCTTC; CDR3 protein: CASNPGLAGEQFF
D gene: -; V gene: TRBV4-2; J gene: TRBJ1-5; clone size: -; CDR3 DNA: TGTGCCAGCAGCCGAGGACAGATCTATAGCAATCAGCCCCAGCATTTT; CDR3 protein: CASSRGQIYSNQPQHF
D gene: TRBD2; V gene: TRBV30; J gene: TRBJ2-1; clone size: -; CDR3 DNA: TGTGCCTGGAGTGTAAGCAGCGGGAGATCGCACAATGAGCAGTTCTTC; CDR3 protein: CAWSVSSGRSHNEQFF
D gene: TRBD2; V gene: TRBV10-3; J gene: TRBJ2-7; clone size: -; CDR3 DNA: TGTGCCATCAGTGAGTCGACTAGCGGGAGAGGCGGTTTCCACGAGCAGTACTTC; CDR3 protein: CAISESTSGRGGFHEQYF
D gene: TRBD2; V gene: TRBV3-1; J gene: TRBJ2-7; clone size: -; CDR3 DNA: TGTGCCAGCAGCCCTAGCCTAGCGGGAGGCTACGAGCAGTACTTC; CDR3 protein: CASSPSLAGGYEQYF
D gene: -; V gene: TRBV7-2; J gene: TRBJ1-5; clone size: -; CDR3 DNA: TGTGCCAGCAGCTTGGGGCAGGGTCACAATCAGCCCCAGCATTTT; CDR3 protein: CASSLGQGHNQPQHF
D gene: -; V gene: TRBV7-2; J gene: TRBJ2-1; clone size: many; CDR3 DNA: TGTGCCAGCAGCTTAGCGGAAAACAATGAGCAGTTCTTC; CDR3 protein: CASSLAENNEQFF
D gene: -; V gene: TRBV5-1; J gene: TRBJ2-4; clone size: few; CDR3 DNA: TGCGCCAGCAGCTCCGAAGGGGCCAAAAACATTCAGTACTTC; CDR3 protein: CASSSEGAKNIQYF
D gene: -; V gene: TRBV5-1; J gene: TRBJ2-7; clone size: -; CDR3 DNA: TGCGCCAGCAGCTTCTCGCAGGAGTTCTACGAGCAGTACTTC; CDR3 protein: CASSFSQEFYEQYF
D gene: -; V gene: TRBV20-1; J gene: TRBJ1-5; clone size: -; CDR3 DNA: TGCAGTGCTGTCAGGAGTAGTTTGGGCAATCAGCCCCAGCATTTT; CDR3 protein: CSAVRSSLGNQPQHF
D gene: TRBD2; V gene: TRBV9; J gene: TRBJ2-1; clone size: -; CDR3 DNA: TGTGCCAGCAGCGCGACTAGCGGGATGTACAATGAGCAGTTCTTC; CDR3 protein: CASSATSGMYNEQFF
D gene: -; V gene: TRBV20-1; J gene: TRBJ2-4; clone size: few; CDR3 DNA: TGCAGTGCTAGAGTTTCCGCCGTACGGATAGCCAAAAACATTCAGTACTTC; CDR3 protein: CSARVSAVRIAKNIQYF
D gene: -; V gene: TRBV20-1; J gene: TRBJ1-2; clone size: -; CDR3 DNA: TGCAGTGCTAGAACCCACCGGAAGGATGGCTACACCTTC; CDR3 protein: CSARTHRKDGYTF
D gene: TRBD2; V gene: TRBV11-2; J gene: TRBJ2-1; clone size: -; CDR3 DNA: TGTGCCAGCAGCGGATCTATCGGGGGGGGCTCCTACAATGAGCAGTTCTTC; CDR3 protein: CASSGSIGGGSYNEQFF